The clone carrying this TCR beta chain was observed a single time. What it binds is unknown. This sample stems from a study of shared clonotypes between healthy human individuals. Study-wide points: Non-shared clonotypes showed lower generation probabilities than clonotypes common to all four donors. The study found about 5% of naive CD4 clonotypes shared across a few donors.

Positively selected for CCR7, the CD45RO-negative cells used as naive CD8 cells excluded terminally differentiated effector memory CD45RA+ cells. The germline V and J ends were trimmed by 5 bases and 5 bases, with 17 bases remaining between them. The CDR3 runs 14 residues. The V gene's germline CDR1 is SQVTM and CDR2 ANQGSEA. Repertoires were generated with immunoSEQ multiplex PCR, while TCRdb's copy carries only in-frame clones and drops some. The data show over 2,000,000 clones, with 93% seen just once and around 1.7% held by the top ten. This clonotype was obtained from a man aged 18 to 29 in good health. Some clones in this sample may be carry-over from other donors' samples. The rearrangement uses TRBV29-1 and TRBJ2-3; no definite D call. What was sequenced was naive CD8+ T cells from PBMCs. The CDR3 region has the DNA TGCAGCGTTCACTCAACGAGGTCCAGAGATACGCAGTATTTT. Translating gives CSVHSTRSRDTQYF.